This TCR beta chain was recorded in a study of shared clonotypes between healthy human individuals (dated by TCRdb to between 2020 and 2021). Regarding the study in general: The cohort comprised two women and a few men aged 18 to 49 years. Each donor's leukapheresis produced roughly between about 0.9 and 9.5 billion PBMCs. Libraries were prepared and TCR repertoires were sequenced by different laboratories using diverse techniques, in order to increase sequencing depth and limit assay-specific biases. For each donor, CD4 naive and CD4 memory were each run on three plates, CD8 naive on two plates, and CD8 memory on one plate. To estimate repertoire size and how much clonotypes are shared between individuals, the study performed deep sequencing of blood TCR repertoires from about 5 healthy adults.

A remark on this clone: Its recognized antigen is unknown. Qualities for individual bases were not recorded, and no much larger clone is one base off.

Study-wide findings and limitations: Approximately 5% of naive CD4, 3% to 3.5% of naive CD8, around 2.3% of memory CD4, and 0.4% of memory CD8 clonotypes were shared across several donors. The small number of donors limited the genetic and exposure-history diversity represented. Naive subsets generally had larger estimated clonotype richness than memory subsets. Compared with non-shared clonotypes, the clonotypes found in all four sorted-subset donors had higher generation probabilities. Even with the large sequencing depth, rarefaction of the sorted-subset datasets indicated that sequencing was incomplete. Based on pairwise subsampling, the degree of clonotype sharing among donors was expected to be affected by sequencing depth. Sampling was limited to blood, and TCR repertoires in tissue likely differ from TCR repertoires in blood.

Using the deep immunoSEQ assay, multiplex PCR amplified TCR CDR3 regions from genomic DNA. Extracted genomic DNA from each cell subset was distributed evenly across all wells of several immunoSEQ 96-well plates, and each plate was treated as a replicate. For sorted subsets, each replicate PCR was loaded with approximately 0.2 ug genomic DNA, equivalent to 30,000 or so T cell genomes. The purified libraries were quantified using a Qubit 3.0 fluorometer, sized with a Bioanalyzer 2100, and then quantified again using the KAPA Library Quantification kit. Every immunoSEQ 96-well plate was sequenced on a separate single-read 150-cycle Illumina NextSeq 550 flow cell. As for how the authors treated the data: The immunoSEQ output contained only junctional sequences without quality scores, so filtering could not match that applied to full-length reads. To assign V/J genes and CDR3, sequences were annotated against IMGT germline references using PyIR, a Python wrapper for IgBLAST v1.9. Reads with weak V/J assignments (E-value above 1e-6), missing CDR3, stop codons, out-of-frame junctions, or ambiguous translated residues were removed. V3J clonotypes were defined as sequences sharing an identical inferred V gene, J gene, and CDR3 amino acid sequence. To compute the percentage overlap between repertoires, the number of shared unique clonotypes was divided by the size of the smaller repertoire. RTK rarefaction, the Chao1 estimator, and Recon v2.1 estimates of unobserved clonotypes were used to assess repertoire richness. Generation probabilities were computed with OLGA for all TCRbeta clonotypes obtained by the gDNA method from a handful of donors. What TCRdb holds here is the immuneACCESS table cut down to in-frame rearrangements. Part of the clones is not present; checked against another copy, under half of the missing clones reflect an unresolved V gene, and the others are unexplained. D and trimming come from the DNA, and the V and J calls and clone size come from that table. A total of around 2.1 million clones appear in this sample, 85% to 95% of them only once. The top ten clones comprise about 1.5% of the sample.

CD8 naive samples were CD45RO-negative cells positively selected for CCR7, giving a CD45RA+CCR7+ population that excluded TemRA cells. Healthy HIV-negative adults with no recently reported acute infections or vaccinations were included as donors. Every donor was a Caucasian adult living in Nashville, Tennessee, USA. After blood collection by leukapheresis, PBMCs were isolated using Ficoll-Histopaque density gradient centrifugation and then cryopreserved in the vapor phase of liquid nitrogen. Analytical flow cytometry was used to check the purity and quantity of each magnetically sorted T cell population. Genomic DNA was isolated from every sorted fraction and measured by UV absorbance on a Nanodrop 2000c. This sequence originates from a man aged 18 to 30 in good health. Some clones in this sample may be carry-over from other donors' samples. The source material was naive CD8+ T cells from PBMCs. The intended sense of this specimen's cell subset or site label: CD45RA+CCR7+.

CDR3 region: CASSPGLAGEAEQFF. Here is the DNA: TGTGCCAGCAGTCCCGGACTAGCGGGGGAGGCTGAGCAGTTCTTC. The chain is encoded by TRBV27 joined to TRBJ2-1; 13 junctional bases match TRBD2. Sequences MNHEY (CDR1) and SMNVEV (CDR2) are obtained from the germline V gene (reference sequence). Inclusive of the bounding cysteine and phenylalanine, the CDR3 is 15 residues long. Kept here is only the CDR3 DNA, which spans 45 bases and is read in frame from base 1. The junction shows trimming of 5 bases on V and 9 bases on J, and the gene matches do not reach 7 bases of it.